This T cell receptor beta chain originates from a study of cytomegalovirus exposure and HLA in healthy donors. Study-level findings and limits: A later analysis found that most CMV-associated TCR beta chains appeared HLA-restricted. Relative to equally common others, HLA-associated TCR beta chains showed greater clonal expansion in a later analysis. The HLA-A and HLA-B alleles of most subjects were reportedly predicted accurately from TCR beta sequences. As a later analysis showed, several of the most significant clusters appeared to be linked to common viral pathogens.

PCR employed 60 Vbeta and 13 Jbeta primers. Profiled with immunoSEQ multiplex PCR; TCRdb holds only in-frame clones, not every one. This table has around 160,000 clones, roughly four fifths appearing once. Comments on this clone: Antigen unknown.

The CDR3 consists of 14 residues. Germline V gene lookup returns CDR1 SGHTA and CDR2 FQGNSA. V lost 1 base and J 5 bases, leaving 12 bases between the germline ends. This sequence was found in a man aged 45 to 65 in good health and CMV-seropositive. Sequenced sample: PBMCs. The V call is TRBV7-2, the J call TRBJ2-7; possible D gene TRBD2, 5 bases. CDR3 amino acids: CASSLVRGFHEQYF. The CDR3 DNA reads as TGTGCCAGCAGCTTAGTGAGAGGGTTCCACGAGCAGTACTTC. The whole variable domain, remainder taken from reference TRBV7-2 and TRBJ2-7, is GAGVSQSPSNKVTEKGKDVELRCDPISGHTALYWYRQSLGQGLEFLIYFQGNSAPDKSGLPSDRFSAERTGGSVSTLTIQRTQQEDSAVYLCASSLVRGFHEQYFGPGTRLTVT.